The subject of this entry is one T cell receptor (beta chain). Antigen specificity is unknown. The data were taken from a study of cytomegalovirus exposure and HLA in healthy donors. Overall study context: Out of about 179 million T cells, an earlier analysis found fewer than 140 million unique TCR beta sequences in total. Study-wide results and caveats: Reportedly, TCR beta sequences accurately predicted HLA-A and HLA-B alleles in most subjects. A later analysis linked a missense variant in DCLRE1C to the trimming of TCR beta V and J genes. About 87% or about 30% of the time was how often most TCR beta V segments were productive, according to an earlier analysis.

60 Vbeta and 13 Jbeta primers were used in PCR. The table came from immunoSEQ multiplex PCR; TCRdb's copy has only in-frame clones and leaves some out. The table has fewer than 100,000 clones, around 80% seen once. The CDR3 spans 16 residues. Germline lookup yields CDR1 SGHTA and CDR2 FQGNSA. V lost 4 bases, J lost 7 bases, and 8 bases stayed unmatched. Source material: PBMCs. The chain carries TRBV7-2 and TRBJ2-1, with TRBD2 identical over 12 bases. This TCR was recovered from a male donor in good health and CMV-seropositive. CDR3 amino acids: CASSSRLAGAQNEQFF. The CDR3 bases are TGTGCCAGCAGCTCAAGACTAGCGGGAGCGCAAAATGAGCAGTTCTTC.